The text below deals with one T cell receptor (beta chain). Its specificity is unknown. These data belong to a study of T cell repertoires in cytomegalovirus infection. Study-level information: Both a matching HLA type and CMV infection were indicated by public TCR beta signatures. Overall study findings and caveats: Totalled public TCR beta family frequency picked out people who carried CMV plus the relevant HLA. Clonotype analysis showed dominance of the ex vivo response by HLA-C-restricted CMV-specific TCR beta clonotypes.

From germline, CDR1 is LNHNV and CDR2 YYDKDF (reference sequence). The ends lost 6 bases at V and 5 bases at J; junction bases unmatched: 12. The CDR3 sequence is 15 residues long. TCRdb used MiXCR to reprocess the reads, holding one entry per CDR3 protein. This sample carries approximately 550,000 distinct CDR3 sequences, approximately 15% of them seen once, and the ten largest clones take more than 20%. The sample consisted of CD8+ T cells from PBMCs. The genes are TRBV15 and TRBJ2-5, with TRBD1 matching 7 bases. This receptor was obtained from a human donor in good health (CMV status not recorded). Some clones in this sample may be carry-over from other donors' samples. The CDR3 nucleotides read TGTGCCACCAGTATAGGGTCGACAGGGTGGGAGACCCAGTACTTC. Encoded protein: CATSIGSTGWETQYF. The variable domain in full, completed from reference TRBV15 and TRBJ2-5, reads DAMVIQNPRYQVTQFGKPVTLSCSQTLNHNVMYWYQQKSSQAPKLLFHYYDKDFNNEADTPDNFQSRRPNTSFCFLDIRSPGLGDTAMYLCATSIGSTGWETQYFGPGTRLLVL.